This T cell receptor (beta chain) was identified in a study of blood T cell repertoires in COVID-19. Looking at the study overall: Donors in the United States, Italy and Spain gave samples during acute or convalescent COVID-19.

Generated by immunoSEQ multiplex PCR, the TCRdb table keeps only in-frame clones and is missing some. The sample gives 350,000 to 400,000 clones, just over 90% of which show up once; about 0.86% is in the top ten. The receptor comes from a woman in her thirties or forties who had been exposed to COVID-19. The specimen was PBMCs or T cells enriched from blood (not recorded which).

As DNA, the CDR3 is TGTGCCAGCAGTTACTCTACCCCCGGGGCCTACGAGCAGTACTTC. Residues: CASSYSTPGAYEQYF. V usage is TRBV6-2 or TRBV6-3 and J usage is TRBJ2-7, with D maybe TRBD2 (5 bases). V lost 0 bases and J lost 2, with 11 bases in between. This CDR3 has 15 residues. The germline V gene encodes CDR1 MNHEY and CDR2 SVGEGT.